These 5 T cell receptor beta chains came from one sample sequenced in a study of blood T cell repertoires in COVID-19. Some clones are missing from TCRdb's copy, which holds only in-frame ones; the method was immunoSEQ multiplex PCR. The data contain around 70,000 clones, roughly 79% of them seen just once; the ten biggest clones take up approximately 20%. The sample consisted of peripheral blood. The source of these receptors is a woman in her 70s with acute or convalescent COVID-19.

The genes are TRBV30 and TRBJ2-1; the match to TRBD1 covers 8 bases. This CDR3 is built from 15 residues. The V and J ends lost 3 bases and 1 base, in that order; junction bases with no gene match: 5. Looked up from germline, CDR1 is GTSNPN and CDR2 is SVGIG (reference sequence). CDR3 sequence reads: CAWSLGDRSYNEQFF. CDR3 nucleotide sequence: TGTGCCTGGAGCCTAGGGGACAGGTCCTACAATGAGCAGTTCTTC.

This clone was counted a few times. The V and J genes are TRBV6-6 and TRBJ2-5; TRBD1 aligns across 7 bases. The germline CDR1 and CDR2 sequences are MNHNY and SVGAGI (reference sequence). The CDR3 contains 14 residues. Trimming took 6 bases from V and 7 from J; bases not matched to a gene: 11. CDR3 in DNA: TGTGCCAGCAGAGGACAGGAGACATCCCGGACCCAGTACTTC. Translated: CASRGQETSRTQYF.

V usage is TRBV19 and J usage is TRBJ2-1; TRBD2 agrees at 14 bases. Germline V lookup: CDR1 LNHDA, CDR2 SQIVND (reference sequence). The CDR3 is 13 amino acids. V was clipped by 6 bases and J by 15 bases; unmatched bases: 7. The CDR3 here is CASSPRLAGGPFF. CDR3 in DNA: TGTGCCAGTAGCCCTAGACTAGCGGGAGGGCCGTTCTTC. Filled out from reference TRBV19 and TRBJ2-1, the complete variable domain reads DGGITQSPKYLFRKEGQNVTLSCEQNLNHDAMYWYRQDPGQGLRLIYYSQIVNDFQKGDIAEGYSVSREKKESFPLTVTSAQKNPTAFYLCASSPRLAGGPFFGPGTRLTVL.

V is TRBV5-4 and J is TRBJ1-1; D unclear. V dropped 3 bases and J dropped 0 bases, with 12 bases sitting between them. Per the germline V gene, CDR1 is SGHNT and CDR2 is YYREEE (reference sequence). The CDR3 loop spans 15 amino acids. The CDR3 loop is CASSSTTRMNTEAFF. The CDR3 nucleotides are TGTGCCAGCAGCTCAACGACGAGGATGAACACTGAAGCTTTCTTT.

The CDR3 reads CASSQTGQPQHF. CDR3 DNA sequence: TGTGCCAGCAGCCAAACTGGTCAGCCCCAGCATTTT. The chain recombines TRBV7-9 with TRBJ1-5; no definite D call. CDR3 size: 12 residues. V lost 5 bases and J lost 6, with 8 bases in between. Looked up from germline, CDR1 is SEHNR and CDR2 is FQNEAQ (reference sequence).